This record concerns one T cell receptor (beta chain) sequence. Its antigen is as yet unknown. The source of the sample is a study of T cell repertoires in cytomegalovirus infection. Study-wide background: Matching HLA type, along with CMV infection, was indicated by public TCR beta signatures. Broader study findings: Of the TCR beta families, the public ones yielded a cumulative frequency that identified carriers of CMV plus the relevant HLA. The study found HLA-C-restricted CMV-specific TCR beta clonotypes dominating the ex vivo response.

The CDR3 spans 11 residues. Germline V gives CDR1 SNHLY, CDR2 FYNNEI. With 2 bases removed from V and 7 bases from J, the gap between germline ends came to 5 bases. A single record per CDR3 protein comes from TCRdb applying MiXCR to the reads. The sample consists of around 450,000 distinct CDR3 sequences, approximately 32% of them appearing once. The chain joins TRBV2 to TRBJ1-1; D is uncertain. The receptor's source is a human donor in good health (CMV status not recorded). Some clones in this sample may be carry-over from other donors' samples. The sample consisted of PBMCs. The DNA of the CDR3 is TGTGCCAGCAGTGAAAGCCTTGAAGCTTTCTTT. Translated: CASSESLEAFF.